This T cell receptor beta chain was recorded in a study of Ad26.COV2.S vaccination and SARS-CoV-2 variants. The overall study: Enrolled in COV1001, the donor was in the Ad26.COV2.S trial arm, which received the vaccine.

Sequencing used immunoSEQ multiplex PCR; TCRdb keeps in-frame clones, though not all of them. This sample has about 680,000 clones, with more than 80% found just once. Sample treatment: about 20 received Ad26.COV2.S at low or high dose, single or two shots; five or six received placebo; per-sample allocation not given. All samples were drawn on day 63, counting from the first vaccine or placebo injection. Germline V lookup: CDR1 SGDLS, CDR2 YYNGEE. The CDR3 extends over 16 amino acids. Trimming took 3 bases from V and 4 from J; bases not matched to a gene: 9. The TCR was taken from a person aged 18 to 65 who received the Ad26.COV2.S COVID-19 vaccine or a placebo. V is TRBV9 and J is TRBJ1-3; TRBD1 aligns across 8 bases. Sequences were derived from peripheral blood, sampled in a trial of Ad26.COV2.S vaccine versus placebo. DNA for the CDR3: TGTGCCAGCAGCGGGGGACAGGTAGTGGACGGAAACACCATATATTTT. Translated: CASSGGQVVDGNTIYF. Full variable domain (rest looked up from reference TRBV9 and TRBJ1-3): DSGVTQTPKHLITATGQRVTLRCSPRSGDLSVYWYQQSLDQGLQFLIQYYNGEERAKGNILERFSAQQFPDLHSELNLSSLELGDSALYFCASSGGQVVDGNTIYFGEGSWLTVV.